These 32 T cell receptor beta chains were sequenced from one sample in a study of blood T cell repertoires in COVID-19. Only in-frame clones appear in the TCRdb table, and some are missing; sequencing was by immunoSEQ multiplex PCR. This sample has fewer than 250,000 clones, with just under 85% found just once. Input material: peripheral blood. The receptors were gathered from an elderly woman with acute or convalescent COVID-19.

This clone was counted a few times. The V gene is TRBV9, the J gene TRBJ1-5; no reliable D call. The V gene's germline CDR1 is SGDLS and CDR2 YYNGEE. The CDR3 is 15 amino acids. V lost 6 bases, J lost 0 bases, and 13 bases lay in between. The CDR3 here is CASNQGGDSNQPQHF. The CDR3 DNA sequence: TGTGCCAGCAACCAAGGCGGCGATAGCAATCAGCCCCAGCATTTT.

This chain uses TRBV5-4 with TRBJ2-3, with D possibly TRBD1 on 6 matching bases. The CDR3 has 15 residues. In germline, CDR1 is SGHNT, CDR2 YYREEE (reference sequence). Trimming removed 0 bases from V and 6 bases from J, with 14 bases in between. CDR3 protein: CASSLDRALRDTQYF. The CDR3 coding sequence is TGTGCCAGCAGCTTGGACAGGGCCCTCCGGGATACGCAGTATTTT.

V and J are TRBV6-1 and TRBJ2-7; 7 bases map to TRBD2. The V segment lost 3 bases and the J segment 2 bases; nucleotides outside the gene matches: 10. Germline V lookup: CDR1 MNHNS, CDR2 SASEGT. The CDR3 length is 16 residues. DNA of the CDR3: TGTGCCAGCAGTGAGTATAGCGGGCGAGGTACCTACGAGCAGTACTTC. Its translation is CASSEYSGRGTYEQYF.

The chain recombines TRBV4-1 with TRBJ2-3; TRBD2 matches 7 bases. Per germline, CDR1 MGHRA and CDR2 YSYEKL. With V trimmed by 4 bases and J by 0 bases, 4 bases remained unmatched. This CDR3 has 15 amino acids. CDR3 nucleotide sequence: TGCGCCAGCAGCCGCAGCGGGACTAGCACAGATACGCAGTATTTT. Amino acid sequence: CASSRSGTSTDTQYF.

The V and J genes are TRBV18 and TRBJ1-1; D is possibly TRBD1 (6 bases). The CDR3 is 16 amino acids. Germline V gene lookup returns CDR1 KGHSH and CDR2 LQKENI. The V gene lost 0 bases and the J gene lost 6 bases, with 17 bases spanning the gap. CDR3 sequence reads: CASSPPGNQGRAEAFF. The CDR3 bases are TGTGCCAGCTCACCACCGGGAAACCAGGGGAGGGCTGAAGCTTTCTTT.

The rearrangement joins TRBV5-5 to TRBJ2-5, with 9 positions matching TRBD2. CDR1 is SGHKS and CDR2 is YYEKEE in the germline V gene (reference sequence). V lost 4 bases to trimming and J lost 3 bases; unmatched junction nucleotides: 10. This CDR3 comprises 16 residues. The CDR3 DNA reads as TGTGCCAGCAGCGGCCCCGGACTAGCGATTGAAGAGACCCAGTACTTC. This translates into CASSGPGLAIEETQYF. Filled out from reference TRBV5-5 and TRBJ2-5, the complete variable domain reads DAGVTQSPTHLIKTRGQQVTLRCSPISGHKSVSWYQQVLGQGPQFIFQYYEKEERGRGNFPDRFSARQFPNYSSELNVNALLLGDSALYLCASSGPGLAIEETQYFGPGTRLLVL.

This chain uses TRBV10-3 with TRBJ2-1; TRBD2 matches at 13 bases. Germline V CDR1 and CDR2: ENHRY, SYGVKD. The CDR3 consists of 14 residues. With 6 bases clipped from V and 8 bases from J, the junction kept 4 bases outside the gene matches. In DNA form, the CDR3 reads TGTGCCATCAGCGGGACTAGCGGGGAGGATGAGCAGTTCTTC. This sequence encodes CAISGTSGEDEQFF.

The chain carries TRBV6-5 and TRBJ1-2; tentative D call: TRBD1 (6 bases). Germline V gene sequence: CDR1 MNHEY, CDR2 SVGAGI. This CDR3 has 15 residues. The germline V and J ends were trimmed by 3 bases and 7 bases, with 18 bases remaining between them. The CDR3 loop is CASSYRGIGLGGYTF. The CDR3 nucleotides are TGTGCCAGCAGTTATAGGGGGATCGGATTGGGTGGCTACACCTTC.

With regard to this clone: This same CDR3 is encoded by further DNA sequences in the sample. The chain has TRBV6-5 and TRBJ2-6; possible D gene TRBD1, 5 bases. V was shortened by 6 bases and J by 4 bases, with 7 bases between the two germline ends. Germline CDR1 is MNHEY and CDR2 is SVGAGI. The CDR3 extends over 13 amino acids. CDR3 region: CASSRTGANVLTF. CDR3 bases: TGTGCCAGCAGCCGGACAGGGGCCAACGTCCTGACTTTC.

The gene calls are TRBV21-1 and TRBJ2-1; TRBD2 is taken as the D call from the table, unchecked against the DNA. TRBV21-1 is deemed a pseudogene. CDR3 size: 17 residues. In nucleotides, the CDR3 is TGTGCCAGCAGCAACCGACTAGCGGGGACTAAATACAATGAGCAGTTCTTC. It encodes CASSNRLAGTKYNEQFF.

The chain links TRBV6-1 to TRBJ2-5; 9 nucleotides match TRBD2. Trimming at V came to 6 bases and at J to 1 base, leaving 12 bases not matched to a gene. Germline V gives CDR1 MNHNS, CDR2 SASEGT. This CDR3 has 17 residues. The CDR3 here is CASSETSGLYSQETQYF. In nucleotides, the CDR3 is TGTGCCAGCAGCGAAACTAGCGGGTTATACTCCCAAGAGACCCAGTACTTC.

This rearrangement joins TRBV21-1 to TRBJ1-1; the table names TRBD1, a call not compared with the DNA. TRBV21-1 constitutes a pseudogene. The CDR3 runs to 13 residues. For the CDR3, the DNA is TGTGCCAGCAGCAAACCTGGGCACTTCGAAGCTTTCTTT. Translated: CASSKPGHFEAFF.

In regard to this clone: The CDR3 does not end in the conserved phenylalanine or tryptophan, so this is likely a read error. This chain uses TRBV20-1 with TRBJ1-5, with D hard to call. Germline V lookup: CDR1 DFQATT, CDR2 SNEGSKA (reference sequence). Trimming pared 3 bases from V and 3 bases from J, leaving 9 bases between. The CDR3 contains 13 residues. CDR3 sequence (DNA): TGCAGTGCTAGTCAGGAACTCAATCAGCCCCAGCATTAT. This gives the protein CSASQELNQPQHY.

This rearrangement joins TRBV19 to TRBJ1-4; 10 bases fit TRBD1. Germline V CDR1 and CDR2: LNHDA, SQIVND (reference sequence). The CDR3 consists of 14 residues. The trim removed 5 bases at V and 8 bases at J, leaving 5 bases unmatched. CDR3 DNA: TGTGCCAGTAGTCCGGGACAGGGGCGGGAAAAACTGTTTTTT. This translates into CASSPGQGREKLFF.

This clone was picked up a small number of times. This chain uses TRBV18 with TRBJ1-1, with a possible D match to TRBD1 (5 bases). The CDR3 consists of 13 residues. Germline CDR1 is KGHSH and CDR2 is LQKENI. V was clipped by 5 bases and J by 0 bases, with 7 bases between them. CDR3 residues: CASSRGMNTEAFF. The DNA for the CDR3 is TGTGCCAGCTCAAGGGGTATGAACACTGAAGCTTTCTTT.

The chain uses TRBV5-1 and TRBJ2-2, with 7 bases matching TRBD2. The CDR3 totals 15 residues. The trim removed 3 bases at V and 5 bases at J, leaving 7 bases unmatched. CDR1 is SGHRS and CDR2 is YFSETQ in the germline V gene. The DNA for the CDR3 is TGCGCCAGCAGCTACTCAACTAGCGTAACCGGGGAGCTGTTTTTT. Protein sequence: CASSYSTSVTGELFF.

This clone was counted once. V gene TRBV5-6 combines with J gene TRBJ2-1; TRBD2 aligns across 8 bases. Germline V gene data show CDR1 as SGHDT and CDR2 as YYEEEE. V shed 0 bases, J shed 5 bases, and the junction held 13 bases outside the gene matches. This CDR3 has 18 residues. The DNA for the CDR3 is TGTGCCAGCAGCTTGGAGTTTGGCGGGGGGCTTCTCCACAATGAGCAGTTCTTC. Translated, it gives CASSLEFGGGLLHNEQFF.

This rearrangement joins TRBV7-2 to TRBJ2-1, with 7 bases fitting TRBD2. Trimming at V came to 5 bases and at J to 4 bases, leaving 11 bases not matched to a gene. The CDR3 runs 16 residues. From germline, CDR1 is SGHTA and CDR2 FQGNSA. CDR3 sequence reads: CASSRLGASGYNEQFF. The CDR3 DNA follows: TGTGCCAGCAGCCGGCTCGGGGCTAGCGGTTACAATGAGCAGTTCTTC.

The CDR3 loop is CASSLGSGRAINTGELFF. For the CDR3, the DNA is TGTGCCAGCAGCTTAGGCAGCGGGCGGGCGATTAACACCGGGGAGCTGTTTTTT. The chain combines TRBV7-3 with TRBJ2-2; TRBD2 is a possible D gene (6 bases). Trimming removed 2 bases at V and 2 bases at J, with 18 bases between. CDR1 SGHTA and CDR2 FQGTGA come from the germline V gene. CDR3 length: 18 residues.

V is TRBV11-1 and J is TRBJ2-3, with 10 bases aligning to TRBD1. V lost 8 bases to trimming and J lost 3 bases; unmatched junction nucleotides: 8. Germline values: CDR1 SGHAT, CDR2 FQDESV (reference sequence). The length of the CDR3 is 15 residues. The CDR3 here is CASGQGGIRTDTQYF. The DNA of the CDR3 is TGTGCCAGCGGACAGGGGGGAATAAGGACAGATACGCAGTATTTT.

The chain has TRBV24-1 and TRBJ2-3, with 10 bases that match TRBD1. CDR1 is KGHDR and CDR2 is SFDVKD in the germline V gene. V lost 4 bases to trimming and J lost 2 bases; unmatched junction nucleotides: 11. The CDR3 loop spans 18 amino acids. CDR3 protein: CATSEAPGQGSSTDTQYF. CDR3 nucleotide sequence: TGTGCCACCAGTGAGGCCCCGGGACAGGGGTCCTCCACAGATACGCAGTATTTT.

The gene calls are TRBV6-2 or TRBV6-3 and TRBJ2-1; 9 bases fit TRBD2. Unmatched junction bases numbered 9, after V lost 3 bases and J lost 6 bases. Looked up from germline, CDR1 is MNHEY and CDR2 is SVGEGT. The CDR3 has 16 residues. Here the CDR3 reads CASSYRREGPGNEQFF. DNA of the CDR3: TGTGCCAGCAGTTATCGGCGGGAGGGCCCGGGCAATGAGCAGTTCTTC.

V is TRBV19 and J is TRBJ1-1, with 9 bases identical to TRBD1. The CDR3 loop spans 15 amino acids. V was pared by 5 bases and J by 4 bases, with 8 bases of the junction left unmatched. Germline V CDR1 and CDR2: LNHDA, SQIVND (reference sequence). Here the CDR3 DNA reads TGTGCCAGTAGTCCTCCTCGGACAGGGGTCACTGAAGCTTTCTTT. It encodes CASSPPRTGVTEAFF.

This clone was counted ten times or more. The chain couples TRBV10-1 to TRBJ2-1; the D is unclear. The germline CDR1 and CDR2 sequences are WNHNN and SYGVQD (reference sequence). The CDR3 spans 13 residues. V lost 3 bases, J lost 8 bases, and 11 bases lay in between. The CDR3 region is CASSDLSEDEQFF. The CDR3 DNA follows: TGCGCCAGCAGTGATTTGAGTGAGGATGAGCAGTTCTTC.

This clone has a single count. V gene TRBV7-2 combines with J gene TRBJ2-5; 12 bases match TRBD2. This CDR3 has 15 amino acids. Trimming removed 3 bases from V and 4 bases from J; junction bases left unmatched: 3. The germline CDR1 and CDR2 sequences are SGHTA and FQGNSA. The CDR3: CASSFGLAGLETQYF. The DNA for the CDR3 is TGTGCCAGCAGCTTCGGACTAGCGGGGCTAGAGACCCAGTACTTC. The whole variable domain, remainder taken from reference TRBV7-2 and TRBJ2-5, is GAGVSQSPSNKVTEKGKDVELRCDPISGHTALYWYRQSLGQGLEFLIYFQGNSAPDKSGLPSDRFSAERTGGSVSTLTIQRTQQEDSAVYLCASSFGLAGLETQYFGPGTRLLVL.

CDR3 bases: TGTGCCAGCAGCCAGGGTAATGTTCAGCCCCAGCATTTT. This codes for CASSQGNVQPQHF. The chain recombines TRBV27 with TRBJ1-5; D is perhaps TRBD1 (5 bases). V was cut by 6 bases and J by 6 bases, with 12 bases left in between. Germline values: CDR1 MNHEY, CDR2 SMNVEV (reference sequence). The CDR3 is 13 amino acids.

The rearrangement uses TRBV2 and TRBJ1-2; 7 nucleotides align to TRBD1. CDR1 and CDR2 from the germline V gene are SNHLY and FYNNEI. The CDR3 runs 14 residues. V lost 6 bases to trimming and J lost 4 bases; unmatched junction nucleotides: 8. CDR3 sequence (DNA): TGTGCCAGCAGAACAGGGGAAAGGGGCTATGGCTACACCTTC. This sequence encodes CASRTGERGYGYTF.

This chain uses TRBV20-1 with TRBJ1-1, with D possibly matching TRBD1 (6 bases). Per the germline V gene, CDR1 is DFQATT and CDR2 is SNEGSKA (reference sequence). The CDR3 length is 11 residues. V was shortened by 3 bases and J by 10 bases, with 12 bases between the two germline ends. The CDR3 DNA sequence: TGCAGTGCTAGGTTACAGGGTGGAGCTTTCTTT. Translated, it gives CSARLQGGAFF.

This chain connects TRBV5-4 to TRBJ2-3; no clear D. Deletions cut 4 bases from V and 2 bases from J, with 5 bases between. Germline CDR1 SGHNT, CDR2 YYREEE (reference sequence). The length of the CDR3 is 12 residues. In nucleotides, the CDR3 is TGTGCCAGCAGCACTGACACAGATACGCAGTATTTT. This gives the protein CASSTDTDTQYF.

The chain uses TRBV28 and TRBJ2-7; 9 nucleotides agree with TRBD1. V dropped 4 bases and J dropped 3; count of bases not matched to a gene: 10. Germline V gives CDR1 MDHEN, CDR2 SYDVKM. The CDR3 spans 16 residues. The CDR3 loop reads CASSSPGQGSGYEQYF. CDR3 nucleotides: TGTGCCAGCAGTTCGCCGGGACAGGGATCGGGCTACGAGCAGTACTTC. The full variable domain, rest sourced from reference TRBV28 and TRBJ2-7, is DVKVTQSSRYLVKRTGEKVFLECVQDMDHENMFWYRQDPGLGLRLIYFSYDVKMKEKGDIPEGYSVSREKKERFSLILESASTNQTSMYLCASSSPGQGSGYEQYFGPGTRLTVT.

In this sample, this clone turned up a few times. The chain combines TRBV4-2 with TRBJ1-1, with 8 bases that match TRBD1. CDR3 length equals 15 residues. Trimming removed 3 bases from V and 2 bases from J; junction bases left unmatched: 5. Germline V lookup: CDR1 LGHNA, CDR2 YNFKEQ. The CDR3 bases are TGTGCCAGCAGCCAGAGGACAGGGTCAAACACTGAAGCTTTCTTT. Translation gives CASSQRTGSNTEAFF.

The chain recombines TRBV11-2 with TRBJ2-5; 14 positions match TRBD2. This CDR3 contains 18 residues. Germline loops: CDR1 SGHAT, CDR2 FQNNGV. V was clipped by 5 bases and J by 4 bases; unmatched bases: 12. The CDR3 spells CASSPGLAGGTIGETQYF. CDR3 nucleotide sequence: TGTGCCAGCAGCCCCGGACTAGCGGGAGGTACCATCGGAGAGACCCAGTACTTC.